This T cell receptor (beta chain) was identified during a study of blood T cell repertoires in COVID-19. For the study at large: The origin of the acute and convalescent COVID-19 samples was the United States, Italy and Spain. Sample material is recorded as cDNA or gDNA derived from T cells, B-cell-depleted T cells, or PBMCs.

V lost 1 base, J lost 8 bases, and 12 bases lay in between. Germline CDR1 and CDR2: LGHNA and YNFKEQ. The CDR3 extends over 14 amino acids. This clone came up once. As handled by the study authors: It was from reference gene primer amplification that nucleated cell counts were estimated. Data came from immunoSEQ multiplex PCR; TCRdb stores just in-frame clones and leaves some out. D and trimming were read from the DNA, whereas the V and J calls and clone size are those reported in that table. The table lists over 150,000 clones, more than 90% of them singletons. The V gene is TRBV4-2, the J gene TRBJ2-1, with TRBD2 as a possible D gene (5 bases). The sample comprised peripheral blood. The sequence was collected from a man aged 50 or older with acute or convalescent COVID-19. The CDR3 loop is CASSQGAPRDEQFF. CDR3 DNA sequence: TGTGCCAGCAGCCAAGGGGCCCCGCGGGATGAGCAGTTCTTC.